These 32 T cell receptor beta chains originate from one sample sequenced in a study of blood T cell repertoires in COVID-19. Produced via immunoSEQ multiplex PCR; TCRdb's table is partial and in-frame only. The sample lists approximately 320,000 clones; 85% to 90% were seen once. Source material: peripheral blood. Receptors originate from a woman aged 25 to 39 with COVID-19, enrolled during active disease.

The genes are TRBV18 and TRBJ1-4; D not certain. The germline V gene encodes CDR1 KGHSH and CDR2 LQKENI. The V end was cut by 3 bases, the J end by 4 bases, with 6 bases between. This CDR3 comprises 13 residues. The CDR3 DNA is TGTGCCAGCTCACCGTCGGTTAATGAAAAACTGTTTTTT. It codes for CASSPSVNEKLFF.

The chain couples TRBV27 to TRBJ2-4, with D perhaps TRBD1 (5 bases). V lost 3 bases to trimming and J lost 7 bases, with 13 bases between them. The CDR3 spans 14 residues. The germline gives CDR1 MNHEY, CDR2 SMNVEV (reference sequence). CDR3 sequence: CASSFSGPGNIQYF. As DNA, the CDR3 is TGTGCCAGCAGTTTTTCAGGGCCGGGTAACATTCAGTACTTC.

The V and J genes are TRBV13 and TRBJ2-1; the match to TRBD2 covers 8 bases. CDR1 PRHDT and CDR2 FYEKMQ come from the germline V gene (reference sequence). This CDR3 is built from 16 residues. V gave up 5 bases and J gave up 4 bases; unmatched junction bases: 10. The CDR3 protein is CASSTYGLAGYNEQFF. CDR3 coding DNA: TGTGCCAGCAGCACCTATGGGCTAGCGGGTTACAATGAGCAGTTCTTC.

The chain couples TRBV5-1 to TRBJ2-2, with 10 bases identical to TRBD1. Germline CDR1 reads SGHRS; CDR2 reads YFSETQ. The CDR3 covers 17 residues. Germline trimming cut 4 bases from V and 4 bases from J; bases unmatched to any gene: 10. The CDR3 sequence is CASSVDRGRSFTGELFF. CDR3 in DNA: TGCGCCAGCAGCGTCGACAGGGGGCGCTCCTTCACCGGGGAGCTGTTTTTT.

The chain employs TRBV7-6 and TRBJ2-7; 10 positions agree with TRBD1. The CDR3 spans 15 residues. Germline CDR1 SGHVS, CDR2 FNYEAQ. V was clipped by 1 base and J by 3 bases; unmatched bases: 3. The CDR3 DNA is TGTGCCAGCAGCTTAGGGGGACAGGGGAGCTACGAGCAGTACTTC. It yields the protein CASSLGGQGSYEQYF.

V gene TRBV10-3 combines with J gene TRBJ2-7; a possible D gene is TRBD1 (6 bases). This CDR3 is 12 amino acids long. Trimming pared 11 bases from V and 5 bases from J, leaving 16 bases between. Germline CDR1 is ENHRY and CDR2 is SYGVKD. CDR3 in DNA: TGTGCCTCGACCGACAGGCTGGACGAGCAGTACTTC. Its protein product is CASTDRLDEQYF.

V gene TRBV6-5 combines with J gene TRBJ1-2; a possible D gene is TRBD1 (5 bases). The germline CDR1 and CDR2 sequences are MNHEY and SVGAGI. The CDR3 loop spans 14 amino acids. Trimming shortened V by 2 bases and J by 2 bases, and 9 bases separated the two germline ends. CDR3 DNA: TGTGCCAGCAGTTACGACAGATTAAACTATGGCTACACCTTC. Its protein is CASSYDRLNYGYTF.

The rearrangement uses TRBV9 and TRBJ1-2; tentatively, D is TRBD1 (5 bases). With 4 bases removed from V and 6 bases from J, the gap between germline ends came to 16 bases. This CDR3 is 14 amino acids long. In germline, CDR1 is SGDLS, CDR2 YYNGEE. The CDR3, as DNA: TGTGCCAGCAGCCCGACGTGGGGGGACCATGGCTACACCTTC. This translates into CASSPTWGDHGYTF.

This clone was seen a single time. V usage is TRBV3-1 (or the pseudogene TRBV3-2) and J usage is TRBJ2-2; D is possibly TRBD2 (5 bases). This CDR3 spans 19 amino acids. V lost 1 base, J lost 8 bases, and 26 bases lay in between. Germline V CDR1 and CDR2: LGHDT, YNNKEL (reference sequence). For the CDR3, the DNA is TGTGCCAGCAGCCAAGTGGGCGGGTCATGGCCACTGGCACCGGGGGAGCTGTTTTTT. Its translation: CASSQVGGSWPLAPGELFF.

V gene TRBV20-1 combines with J gene TRBJ2-3; D is possibly TRBD2 (5 bases). The germline V gene encodes CDR1 DFQATT and CDR2 SNEGSKA (reference sequence). The CDR3 sequence is 11 residues long. This CDR3 reads CRVEREDTQYF. DNA for the CDR3: TGCAGGGTCGAGAGGGAGGATACGCAGTATTTT.

The chain combines TRBV6-1 with TRBJ2-1; D is undetermined. Germline values: CDR1 MNHNS, CDR2 SASEGT. CDR3 length equals 15 residues. V was pared by 2 bases and J by 3 bases, with 11 bases between. CDR3 protein: CASSERYSHYNEQFF. CDR3 DNA sequence: TGTGCCAGCAGTGAACGGTACAGCCACTACAATGAGCAGTTCTTC.

This chain uses TRBV5-1 with TRBJ1-1, with D perhaps TRBD1 (6 bases). V lost 5 bases, J lost 4 bases, and 15 bases lay in between. The CDR3 consists of 14 residues. The germline gives CDR1 SGHRS, CDR2 YFSETQ. CDR3 DNA: TGCGCCAGCAGATCAACGACAGGCGGCACTGAAGCTTTCTTT. The encoded protein is CASRSTTGGTEAFF.

The rearrangement uses TRBV30 and TRBJ2-7; tentatively, D is TRBD1 (5 bases). Germline-derived CDR1 and CDR2 are GTSNPN and SVGIG (reference sequence). The CDR3 runs 15 residues. The V and J ends lost 7 bases and 2 bases respectively, with 21 bases between them. CDR3 sequence reads: CAYTRDSVDPYEQYF. For the CDR3, the DNA is TGTGCCTACACCAGAGACAGCGTCGACCCCTACGAGCAGTACTTC.

The J gene is TRBJ2-2, the V gene TRBV19, with TRBD2 as a possible D gene (6 bases). Trimming left V 4 bases short and J 6 bases short, with 15 bases between. CDR1 is LNHDA and CDR2 is SQIVND in the germline V gene (reference sequence). CDR3 length: 15 amino acids. The CDR3 protein is CASSRWTGLPGELFF. The CDR3 DNA reads TGTGCCAGTAGTAGATGGACGGGACTCCCCGGGGAGCTGTTTTTT.

This clone occurred once. This rearrangement joins TRBV29-1 to TRBJ1-1; D ambiguous. The V end lost 3 bases, the J end lost 0 bases, and 11 bases lay between the germline ends. Germline CDR1 SQVTM, CDR2 ANQGSEA. CDR3 length: 14 amino acids. In DNA, the CDR3 is TGCAGCGTTGAGGCCCCAACAGTGAACACTGAAGCTTTCTTT. It encodes CSVEAPTVNTEAFF.

The chain employs TRBV9 and TRBJ1-2, with no clear D. This CDR3 is built from 13 residues. V was shortened by 1 base and J by 6 bases, with 10 bases between the two germline ends. CDR1 and CDR2 (germline): SGDLS, YYNGEE. CDR3 sequence reads: CASSVSRGNGYTF. The CDR3 region has the DNA TGTGCCAGCAGCGTAAGCCGAGGGAATGGCTACACCTTC.

The V call is TRBV3-1 (or the pseudogene TRBV3-2), the J call TRBJ2-7, with 8 nucleotides matching TRBD2. Looked up from germline, CDR1 is LGHDT and CDR2 is YNNKEL (reference sequence). V was pared by 1 base and J by 3 bases, with 2 bases of the junction left unmatched. CDR3 length: 14 residues. CDR3 nucleotide sequence: TGTGCCAGCAGCCAAGTGGGACTAGGCTACGAGCAGTACTTC. It specifies CASSQVGLGYEQYF.

The rearrangement uses TRBV29-1 and TRBJ2-7, with D possibly TRBD1 on 6 matching bases. The CDR3 has 14 residues. V was cut by 6 bases and J by 0 bases, with 15 bases left in between. Germline CDR1 reads SQVTM; CDR2 reads ANQGSEA. The CDR3 loop is CSVMTTGYSYEQYF. The CDR3 coding sequence is TGCAGCGTCATGACTACAGGGTACTCCTACGAGCAGTACTTC.

The CDR3 loop is CASSLGQVETQYF. CDR3 bases: TGTGCCAGCAGCTTAGGGCAGGTGGAGACCCAGTACTTC. V is TRBV7-2 and J is TRBJ2-5; D call uncertain. The germline CDR1 and CDR2 sequences are SGHTA and FQGNSA. The CDR3 is made up of 13 amino acids. Trimming removed 1 base at V and 5 bases at J, with 8 bases between. Full variable domain (missing parts from reference TRBV7-2 and TRBJ2-5): GAGVSQSPSNKVTEKGKDVELRCDPISGHTALYWYRQSLGQGLEFLIYFQGNSAPDKSGLPSDRFSAERTGGSVSTLTIQRTQQEDSAVYLCASSLGQVETQYFGPGTRLLVL.

The V and J genes are TRBV29-1 and TRBJ2-7; tentative D call: TRBD2 (6 bases). From germline, CDR1 is SQVTM and CDR2 ANQGSEA. This CDR3 region has 15 residues. The germline V and J ends were trimmed by 0 bases and 1 base, with 13 bases remaining between them. As DNA, the CDR3 is TGCAGCGTTGAAGATCTCCGGGGGTCGTCCTACGAGCAGTACTTC. Encoded protein: CSVEDLRGSSYEQYF.

The chain employs TRBV6-2 or TRBV6-3 and TRBJ1-1; 8 nucleotides match TRBD1. Looked up from germline, CDR1 is MNHEY and CDR2 is SVGEGT. V was pared by 6 bases and J by 7 bases, with 7 bases of the junction left unmatched. The CDR3 has 13 residues. The CDR3 protein is CASRYRGTNEAFF. In DNA, the CDR3 is TGTGCCAGCAGGTACAGGGGGACGAATGAAGCTTTCTTT.

The chain's CDR3 is CASSLLNQPQHF. CDR3 bases: TGTGCCAGCAGTTTATTAAATCAGCCCCAGCATTTT. The V call is TRBV12-3 or TRBV12-4, the J call TRBJ1-5, with unresolved D. The CDR3 contains 12 residues. With 2 bases removed from V and 4 bases from J, the gap between germline ends came to 3 bases.

The CDR3 nucleotides are TGTGCCATCAGTAAAACGGGGGGAAGAACAGATACGCAGTATTTT. It yields the protein CAISKTGGRTDTQYF. This sequence joins TRBV10-3 and TRBJ2-3; 7 bases match TRBD2. The CDR3 loop spans 15 amino acids. CDR1 is ENHRY and CDR2 is SYGVKD in the germline V gene. V was pared by 5 bases and J by 3 bases, with 8 bases of the junction left unmatched.

This chain uses TRBV11-2 with TRBJ1-1; TRBD1 matches at 12 bases. The CDR3 extends over 17 amino acids. CDR1 is SGHAT and CDR2 is FQNNGV in the germline V gene. Trimming at V came to 6 bases and at J to 4 bases, leaving 12 bases not matched to a gene. The CDR3 region is CASRNGTGGALGTEAFF. As DNA, the CDR3 is TGTGCCAGCAGAAACGGGACAGGGGGCGCGTTGGGCACTGAAGCTTTCTTT.

The rearrangement uses TRBV27 and TRBJ2-2; 14 bases align to TRBD2. V trimming: 3 bases; J trimming: 4 bases; junction bases outside the gene matches: 7. The CDR3 is 18 residues long. From germline, CDR1 is MNHEY and CDR2 SMNVEV (reference sequence). The CDR3 DNA follows: TGTGCCAGCAGTTTCCGACTAGCGGGGGGGTTTAGCACCGGGGAGCTGTTTTTT. The encoded protein is CASSFRLAGGFSTGELFF.

The chain carries TRBV12-3 or TRBV12-4 and TRBJ1-2; 7 bases map to TRBD1. Unmatched junction bases numbered 5, after V lost 6 bases and J lost 4 bases. The CDR3 sequence is 13 residues long. The CDR3 reads CASSNRGGYGYTF. Written as DNA, the CDR3 is TGTGCCAGCAGCAACAGGGGCGGCTATGGCTACACCTTC.

This chain links TRBV4-2 with TRBJ1-5, with 8 bases fitting TRBD1. The CDR3 totals 15 residues. V gave up 0 bases and J gave up 9 bases; unmatched junction bases: 7. The V gene's germline CDR1 is LGHNA and CDR2 YNFKEQ. CDR3 bases: TGTGCCAGCAGCCAAGATAATCAGGGGGCTTCGCCCCAGCATTTT. This translates into CASSQDNQGASPQHF.

V gene TRBV28 combines with J gene TRBJ1-6, with D hard to call. In germline, CDR1 is MDHEN, CDR2 SYDVKM. Deletions cut 3 bases from V and 14 bases from J, with 17 bases between. The CDR3 consists of 14 residues. The CDR3 reads CASSLRRAYGTLHF. As DNA, the CDR3 is TGTGCCAGCAGTTTGAGGAGAGCCTATGGTACCCTCCACTTT.

The chain has TRBV28 and TRBJ2-7, with D unclear. The V gene's germline CDR1 is MDHEN and CDR2 SYDVKM. The V end was cut by 6 bases, the J end by 2 bases, with 11 bases between. The CDR3 extends over 13 amino acids. CDR3 sequence reads: CASSSFSTYEQYF. CDR3 bases: TGTGCCAGCAGCTCGTTTAGCACCTACGAGCAGTACTTC.

The gene calls are TRBV28 and TRBJ1-5, with D possibly TRBD1 on 5 matching bases. V was shortened by 7 bases and J by 5 bases, with 12 bases between the two germline ends. Germline CDR1 MDHEN, CDR2 SYDVKM. The CDR3 sequence is 13 residues long. The CDR3 nucleotides read TGTGCCAGCACCCGGGACTTTCATCAGCCCCAGCATTTT. Amino acid sequence: CASTRDFHQPQHF.

The chain uses TRBV7-9 and TRBJ2-1; TRBD1 agrees at 9 bases. J gave up 3 bases and V 3 bases, and 3 bases lay outside the gene matches. Germline CDR1 SEHNR, CDR2 FQNEAQ (reference sequence). The CDR3 spans 15 residues. The CDR3 loop reads CASSFLGQGYNEQFF. CDR3 nucleotides: TGTGCCAGCAGCTTCCTGGGACAGGGCTACAATGAGCAGTTCTTC. Combining the CDR3 with reference TRBV7-9 and TRBJ2-1 gives the whole variable domain DTGVSQNPRHKITKRGQNVTFRCDPISEHNRLYWYRQTLGQGPEFLTYFQNEAQLEKSRLLSDRFSAERPKGSFSTLEIQRTEQGDSAMYLCASSFLGQGYNEQFFGPGTRLTVL.

V is TRBV5-6 and J is TRBJ2-5, with 8 nucleotides matching TRBD2. J was trimmed by 2 bases and V by 5 bases; bases with no gene match: 11. Germline CDR1 and CDR2: SGHDT and YYEEEE. This CDR3 is built from 16 residues. DNA of the CDR3: TGTGCCAGCAGTACCATCCCAGCGGGGGCACAAGAGACCCAGTACTTC. Protein product: CASSTIPAGAQETQYF.